Detailed here is one T cell receptor beta chain. Its antigen is unknown. There are no base qualities to consult, and no much larger clone falls within one base. V and J are truncated by 6 bases and 5 bases respectively, leaving an intervening sequence of 14 bases. There are 14 amino acids in the CDR3, from cysteine to phenylalanine inclusive. Only the CDR3 DNA is retained, 42 bases long and in frame from the first base. The germline V gene (reference sequence) specifies MNHNY as CDR1 and SVGAGI as CDR2. The data were taken from a study of shared clonotypes between healthy human individuals (dated by TCRdb to 2020 to 2021). As for the study more broadly: A couple of women and a few men aged 18 to 49 years were included in the cohort. Per donor, three plates each were used for CD4 naive and CD4 memory, two for CD8 naive, and one for CD8 memory. Between about 0.8 and 8.9 billion PBMCs per donor were obtained by leukapheresis. To estimate repertoire size and how much clonotype sharing occurs between individuals, the study deeply sequenced the blood TCR repertoires of a handful of healthy adults. To increase sequencing depth and limit assay-specific biases, different laboratories used diverse techniques to prepare libraries and sequence TCR repertoires. The investigation overall reported the following: Sharing across several donors was observed for about 5% of naive CD4, less than 4% of naive CD8, 2% to 2.5% of memory CD4, and roughly 0.4% of memory CD8 clonotypes. Compared with non-shared clonotypes, the clonotypes found in all four sorted-subset donors had higher generation probabilities. Because the study included only a small number of donors, the genetic and exposure-history diversity represented was limited. Sampling was restricted to blood, and TCR repertoires in tissues likely differ from the TCR repertoires found in blood. Estimated clonotype richness was generally larger for naive than for memory subsets. Even with the large sequencing depth, rarefaction of the sorted-subset datasets indicated that sequencing was incomplete. Based on pairwise subsampling, the degree of clonotype sharing among donors was expected to be affected by sequencing depth.

The donors were healthy, HIV-negative adults who had no recently reported acute infections or vaccinations. All donors were Caucasian adults living in Nashville, Tennessee, USA. CD4+ T cells were enriched by magnetic negative selection, after which naive cells were positively selected on CD45RA and the negative fraction was taken as the memory subset. Blood was obtained by leukapheresis, after which PBMCs were separated by Ficoll-Histopaque density gradient centrifugation and cryopreserved in liquid nitrogen vapor phase. Analytical flow cytometry was used to check the purity and quantity of every magnetically sorted T cell population. Genomic DNA was isolated from each sorted fraction and quantified by UV absorbance on a Nanodrop 2000c. Using the deep immunoSEQ assay, multiplex PCR amplified TCR CDR3 regions from genomic DNA. Extracted genomic DNA from each cell subset was distributed evenly across all wells of several immunoSEQ 96-well plates, and each plate was treated as a replicate. Each replicate PCR for sorted subsets received around 200 ng genomic DNA, equal to tens of thousands of T cell genomes. The purified libraries were quantified using a Qubit 3.0 fluorometer, sized with a Bioanalyzer 2100, and then quantified again using the KAPA Library Quantification kit. Each immunoSEQ 96-well plate was sequenced on its own single-read 150-cycle Illumina NextSeq 550 flow cell. On the authors' methods: Because the immunoSEQ output held only junctional sequences and lacked quality scores, the filtering could not match the filtering applied to full-length reads. Sequences were annotated with PyIR, a Python wrapper for IgBLAST v1.9, using IMGT germline references to assign V/J genes and CDR3. Reads were filtered out if the reads had weak V/J assignments (E-value above 1e-6), no CDR3, stop codons, out-of-frame junctions, or ambiguous translated residues. V3J clonotypes were defined by identical inferred V gene, J gene, and CDR3 amino acid sequence. Percentage overlap between repertoires was calculated by dividing the number of shared unique clonotypes by the size of the smaller repertoire. Three approaches were used to assess repertoire richness: RTK rarefaction, the Chao1 estimator, and Recon v2.1 estimates of unobserved clonotypes. Generation probabilities were computed with OLGA for all TCRbeta clonotypes obtained by the gDNA method from four donors. TCRdb provides this immuneACCESS table in a form limited to in-frame rearrangements. Some clones are lacking; in checked studies, under half of them reflect an unresolved V gene, and why the rest are absent is not known. Clone size and the V and J calls come from that table; the DNA yielded D and trimming. The sample table holds a few million clones, of which roughly nine tenths were seen once. 0.14% of the sample lies in the top ten.

This clonotype was sampled from a man aged 18-30 years in good health. The sequence is built from TRBV6-6 and TRBJ2-1, and the D gene may be TRBD2, 5 bases matching. Input material: naive CD4+ T cells sorted from blood. The cell subset or site label corresponds to: CD45RA+ positively selected. CDR3 sequence: CASSSRVGNNEQFF. The DNA sequence follows: TGTGCCAGCAGCTCACGCGTCGGGAACAATGAGCAGTTCTTC.